The 22 T cell receptor beta chains below come from one sample, sequenced in a study of cytomegalovirus exposure and HLA in healthy donors. Primers for the PCR totalled 60 Vbeta and 13 Jbeta. Here immunoSEQ multiplex PCR was the method, and the copy in TCRdb shows in-frame clones only, minus some. The sample lists under 200,000 clones; around 75% were seen once. Sample: PBMCs. These receptors came from a male donor in good health and CMV-seronegative.

Comment on this clone: The identical CDR3 is also encoded by other nucleotide sequences in the sample. The chain uses TRBV6-1 and TRBJ1-2; 7 bases are shared with TRBD1. CDR3 size: 15 residues. The V gene end was trimmed by 6 bases and the J gene end by 5 bases; junction bases not matched to a gene: 12. Germline V gives CDR1 MNHNS, CDR2 SASEGT. This CDR3 reads CASRAPRTGWYGYTF. CDR3 DNA sequence: TGTGCCAGCAGAGCTCCTAGGACAGGATGGTATGGCTACACCTTC.

This clone was picked up one time. This sequence joins TRBV11-3 and TRBJ2-3; D might be TRBD1 (5 bases). The germline V gene has CDR1 SGHNT and CDR2 YENEEA. Trimming removed 0 bases at V and 1 base at J, with 5 bases between. This CDR3 is 14 amino acids long. As DNA, the CDR3 is TGTGCCAGCAGCTTAGACAGGGGCACAGATACGCAGTATTTT. Protein: CASSLDRGTDTQYF.

The chain has TRBV7-9 and TRBJ1-5; no reliable D call. The V gene's germline CDR1 is SEHNR and CDR2 FQNEAQ (reference sequence). The CDR3 sequence is 16 residues long. V was pared by 1 base and J by 2 bases, with 12 bases between. The CDR3 is CASSLGERPGNQPQHF. The CDR3 region has the DNA TGTGCCAGCAGCTTAGGGGAGCGTCCTGGCAATCAGCCCCAGCATTTT.

This clone came up many times. The chain combines TRBV6-1 with TRBJ2-2; 7 nucleotides agree with TRBD2. The ends lost 6 bases at V and 5 bases at J; junction bases unmatched: 9. The germline gives CDR1 MNHNS, CDR2 SASEGT. CDR3 length equals 15 residues. The CDR3 DNA is TGTGCCAGCAGCGGCGGGGGAGAACCTACCGGGGAGCTGTTTTTT. Translated: CASSGGGEPTGELFF.

The chain carries TRBV4-3 and TRBJ2-1; 12 nucleotides align to TRBD2. V shed 1 base and J 10 bases; nucleotides not matched to a gene: 8. The CDR3 is 16 amino acids. CDR1 LGHNA and CDR2 YSLEER come from the germline V gene. The CDR3 DNA follows: TGCGCCAGCAGCCAAGGACTAGCGGGAGTGTCTCGAGAGCAGTTCTTC. As protein: CASSQGLAGVSREQFF.

V usage is TRBV11-2 and J usage is TRBJ2-1; 9 bases match TRBD1. The V gene end was trimmed by 5 bases and the J gene end by 5 bases; junction bases not matched to a gene: 10. Germline CDR1 and CDR2: SGHAT and FQNNGV. The CDR3 spans 16 residues. CDR3 coding DNA: TGTGCCAGCAGCCCATCCGCCGGGACAGGGAACAATGAGCAGTTCTTC. The encoded protein is CASSPSAGTGNNEQFF.

There are a few counts of this clone. The chain couples TRBV15 to TRBJ2-3, with TRBD2 matching over 13 bases. The CDR3 spans 15 residues. Per germline, CDR1 LNHNV and CDR2 YYDKDF (reference sequence). The junction had 3 bases not matched to a gene; V was cut back by 6 bases and J by 3 bases. In nucleotides, the CDR3 is TGTGCCACCAGTGGACTAGCGGGAGCAACAGATACGCAGTATTTT. Its translation is CATSGLAGATDTQYF.

This rearrangement joins TRBV11-2 to TRBJ2-7; 9 bases agree with TRBD2. This CDR3 comprises 14 residues. V gave up 1 base and J gave up 2 bases; unmatched junction bases: 0. Per germline, CDR1 SGHAT and CDR2 FQNNGV. In DNA form, the CDR3 reads TGTGCCAGCAGCTTAGTAGCGGGGGCCTACGAGCAGTACTTC. It codes for CASSLVAGAYEQYF. The full variable domain, its missing parts supplied by reference TRBV11-2 and TRBJ2-7, is EAGVAQSPRYKIIEKRQSVAFWCNPISGHATLYWYQQILGQGPKLLIQFQNNGVVDDSQLPKDRFSAERLKGVDSTLKIQPAKLEDSAVYLCASSLVAGAYEQYFGPGTRLTVT.

The chain uses TRBV19 and TRBJ2-7, with a weak D call TRBD2 (7 bases). V shed 3 bases and J shed 4 bases, with 16 bases lying between them. Germline lookup yields CDR1 LNHDA and CDR2 SQIVND (reference sequence). The CDR3 is 15 residues long. The CDR3 nucleotides are TGTGCCAGTAGTATTGCGCCGGGGGGCCGGTACGAGCAGTACTTC. It yields the protein CASSIAPGGRYEQYF.

The rearrangement links TRBV15 to TRBJ2-7; 10 bases are a match to TRBD2. V gave up 0 bases and J gave up 7 bases; unmatched junction bases: 9. This CDR3 is 16 amino acids long. The germline CDR1 and CDR2 sequences are LNHNV and YYDKDF (reference sequence). In DNA, the CDR3 is TGTGCCACCAGCAGAGATGGCAGCGGGGGGGCCGTAGAGCAGTACTTC. Encoded protein: CATSRDGSGGAVEQYF.

V and J are TRBV7-6 and TRBJ1-6; the D gene is possibly TRBD1 (5 bases). Trimming removed 3 bases at V and 7 bases at J, with 16 bases between. The CDR3 has 16 amino acids. Germline CDR1 SGHVS, CDR2 FNYEAQ. This CDR3 is CASSLGGKGSNSPLHF. The CDR3 bases are TGTGCCAGCAGCTTGGGGGGAAAGGGGAGCAATTCACCCCTCCACTTT.

The chain combines TRBV15 with TRBJ1-3; 8 nucleotides agree with TRBD1. The CDR3 consists of 16 residues. CDR1 LNHNV and CDR2 YYDKDF come from the germline V gene (reference sequence). The junction had 6 bases not matched to a gene; V was cut back by 4 bases and J by 1 base. This CDR3 reads CATSIGQGLSGNTIYF. Here the CDR3 DNA reads TGTGCCACCAGCATTGGACAGGGACTTTCTGGAAACACCATATATTTT. Filled out from reference TRBV15 and TRBJ1-3, the complete variable domain reads DAMVIQNPRYQVTQFGKPVTLSCSQTLNHNVMYWYQQKSSQAPKLLFHYYDKDFNNEADTPDNFQSRRPNTSFCFLDIRSPGLGDTAMYLCATSIGQGLSGNTIYFGEGSWLTVV.

In this sample, this clone turned up a few times. The CDR3 spells CASSVRQAEAFF. The CDR3 DNA is TGTGCCAGCAGCGTGAGACAGGCTGAAGCTTTCTTT. V and J are TRBV9 and TRBJ1-1, with a weak D call TRBD1 (6 bases). V was clipped by 2 bases and J by 6 bases, with 8 bases between them. This CDR3 is built from 12 residues. Germline CDR1 and CDR2: SGDLS and YYNGEE.

J is TRBJ1-1 and V is TRBV29-1; D not certain. This CDR3 comprises 12 residues. With 3 bases removed from V and 1 base from J, the gap between germline ends came to 6 bases. Germline V gives CDR1 SQVTM, CDR2 ANQGSEA. The DNA of the CDR3 is TGCAGCGTTGAGAGACAGAACACTGAAGCTTTCTTT. Its translation is CSVERQNTEAFF. The whole variable domain, remainder taken from reference TRBV29-1 and TRBJ1-1, is SAVISQKPSRDICQRGTSLTIQCQVDSQVTMMFWYRQQPGQSLTLIATANQGSEATYESGFVIDKFPISRPNLTFSTLTVSNMSPEDSSIYLCSVERQNTEAFFGQGTRLTVV.

The rearrangement links TRBV12-5 to TRBJ2-3; unclear D gene. This CDR3 has 15 amino acids. Trimming cost V 6 bases and J 0 bases, with 13 bases left between them. Germline-derived CDR1 and CDR2 are LGHNT and FRNRAP. DNA of the CDR3: TGTGCTAGTGGCCCACAGAGAACTAGCACAGATACGCAGTATTTT. It yields the protein CASGPQRTSTDTQYF.

This clone was seen a handful of times. The rearrangement links TRBV7-2 to TRBJ2-6, with TRBD2 matching over 7 bases. The J segment lost 2 bases and the V segment lost 5 bases, leaving 3 bases of the junction unmatched. CDR3 size: 15 residues. The germline V gene has CDR1 SGHTA and CDR2 FQGNSA. The CDR3 DNA is TGTGCCAGCAGCAGAGCGGGAACTGGGGCCAACGTCCTGACTTTC. Amino acid sequence: CASSRAGTGANVLTF.

The DNA for the CDR3 is TGCGCCAGCAGCCGAGTGGCAGGACTAGACTACGAGCAGTACTTC. Its protein is CASSRVAGLDYEQYF. The chain couples TRBV4-3 to TRBJ2-7, with TRBD2 identical over 7 bases. Losses at the gene ends were 4 bases for V and 3 bases for J; bases not matched to a gene: 9. Germline assignment: CDR1 LGHNA and CDR2 YSLEER. The CDR3 spans 15 residues.

The chain recombines TRBV28 with TRBJ2-1, with 9 bases lining up with TRBD2. The CDR3 consists of 16 residues. J gave up 7 bases and V 2 bases, and 9 bases lay outside the gene matches. Germline V gene data show CDR1 as MDHEN and CDR2 as SYDVKM. The CDR3 DNA is TGTGCCAGCAGTTTAGTCTCCAGCGGGAGGAGAAATGAGCAGTTCTTC. Residues: CASSLVSSGRRNEQFF.

The chain is built from TRBV5-1 and TRBJ1-1; D uncertain. This CDR3 is built from 16 residues. V was cut by 2 bases and J by 0 bases, with 14 bases left in between. Per germline, CDR1 SGHRS and CDR2 YFSETQ. DNA for the CDR3: TGCGCCAGCAGCTTTGGGAGACATCTCATGAACACTGAAGCTTTCTTT. It yields the protein CASSFGRHLMNTEAFF.

This chain uses TRBV19 with TRBJ2-1, with D possibly being TRBD2 (6 bases). Germline V gives CDR1 LNHDA, CDR2 SQIVND (reference sequence). Trimming took off 0 bases at V and 10 bases at J, with 10 bases between the two ends. The CDR3 totals 13 residues. The CDR3 region is CASSIEGGREQFF. In nucleotides, the CDR3 is TGTGCCAGTAGTATAGAGGGGGGTCGGGAGCAGTTCTTC.

The rearrangement uses TRBV28 and TRBJ2-7; the D is unclear. From germline, CDR1 is MDHEN and CDR2 SYDVKM. With 6 bases removed from V and 0 bases from J, the gap between germline ends came to 15 bases. CDR3 length: 15 residues. The CDR3 here is CASSPVTPSSYEQYF. CDR3 coding DNA: TGTGCCAGCAGCCCCGTGACTCCCAGCTCCTACGAGCAGTACTTC. Full variable domain (outside the CDR3, taken from reference TRBV28 and TRBJ2-7): DVKVTQSSRYLVKRTGEKVFLECVQDMDHENMFWYRQDPGLGLRLIYFSYDVKMKEKGDIPEGYSVSREKKERFSLILESASTNQTSMYLCASSPVTPSSYEQYFGPGTRLTVT.

This clone appeared once. V is TRBV9 and J is TRBJ2-7; TRBD1 agrees at 7 bases. The CDR3 totals 14 residues. Per the germline V gene, CDR1 is SGDLS and CDR2 is YYNGEE. Unmatched junction bases numbered 11, after V lost 4 bases and J lost 7 bases. DNA of the CDR3: TGTGCCAGCAGCCCCCCGACAGGGAATAGGGAGCAGTACTTC. Amino acids: CASSPPTGNREQYF.